What follows is one T cell receptor beta chain and its context. Antigen specificity is unknown. One entry per CDR3 protein results from TCRdb running MiXCR on the 5' RACE reads. The profile shows 270,000 or so distinct CDR3 sequences, over 15% of them singletons. The sample originates from a study of CD8 T cells in ankylosing spondylitis. General study findings and limits: Among TCR beta sequences, a motif of fewer than 10 highly homologous variants appeared characteristic of ankylosing spondylitis blood. The study looked at matched synovial fluid samples from ankylosing spondylitis patients. Disease-linked clones were reported to be significantly enriched there.

Trimming pared 4 bases from V and 2 bases from J, leaving 17 bases between. CDR1 and CDR2 from the germline V gene are LNHDA and SQIVND (reference sequence). CDR3 length equals 16 residues. J is TRBJ2-5 and V is TRBV19, with a possible D match to TRBD1 (6 bases). Material for sequencing was blood, either unsorted or a sorted T cell fraction (not recorded which). The source of this sequence is a male donor with ankylosing spondylitis or in good health (not recorded which). The CDR3 loop reads CASSTNRDVRQETQYF. Here the CDR3 DNA reads TGTGCCAGTAGTACCAACAGGGACGTGCGTCAAGAGACCCAGTACTTC.